This T cell receptor (beta chain) originates from a study of T-cell memory formation after mild COVID-19. Overall study context: In these data, TCR clusters were largely donor specific.

This CDR3 has 13 amino acids. The V gene's germline CDR1 is KGHSH and CDR2 LQKENI. J gave up 3 bases and V 3 bases, and 1 base lay outside the gene matches. cDNA libraries for TCR alpha and TCR beta, carrying sample barcodes and UMIs, came from 5'RACE with constant-segment primers. A single record per CDR3 protein comes from TCRdb applying MiXCR to the 5' RACE reads. Of some 40,000 distinct CDR3 sequences detected, around 6.1% appear once; the ten largest clones hold 0.8% to 1%. Whole-study results and caveats: SARS-CoV-2 specificity of second-wave clones peaking day 37 was unconfirmed. Clones contracting day 15 to 85 were balanced CD4/CD8; later expanders leaned CD4+.

For this clonotype: The antigen remains unidentified.

The chain couples TRBV18 to TRBJ2-5, with 7 bases identical to TRBD1. The specimen was PBMCs or a T cell subset sorted from them (not recorded which). This receptor was identified in an adult who had mild COVID-19 (a few samples of this study predate the infection). Cell type and time point are not known. The DNA of the CDR3 is TGTGCCAGCTCACCGGACAGGAAAGAGACCCAGTACTTC. Its translation: CASSPDRKETQYF.